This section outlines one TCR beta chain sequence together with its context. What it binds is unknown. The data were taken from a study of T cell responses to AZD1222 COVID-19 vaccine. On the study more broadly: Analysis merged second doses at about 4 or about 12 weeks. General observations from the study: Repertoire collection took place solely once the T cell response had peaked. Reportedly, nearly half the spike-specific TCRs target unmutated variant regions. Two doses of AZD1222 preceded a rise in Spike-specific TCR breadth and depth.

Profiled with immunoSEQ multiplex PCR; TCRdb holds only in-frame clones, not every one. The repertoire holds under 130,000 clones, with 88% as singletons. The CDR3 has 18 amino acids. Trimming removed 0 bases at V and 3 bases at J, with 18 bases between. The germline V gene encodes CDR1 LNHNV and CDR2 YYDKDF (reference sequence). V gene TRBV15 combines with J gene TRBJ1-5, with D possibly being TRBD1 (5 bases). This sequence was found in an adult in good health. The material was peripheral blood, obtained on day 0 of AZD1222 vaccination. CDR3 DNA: TGTGCCACCAGCAGAGAGGGGCTTGCTCGCTCGATCAATCAGCCCCAGCATTTT. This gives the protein CATSREGLARSINQPQHF.